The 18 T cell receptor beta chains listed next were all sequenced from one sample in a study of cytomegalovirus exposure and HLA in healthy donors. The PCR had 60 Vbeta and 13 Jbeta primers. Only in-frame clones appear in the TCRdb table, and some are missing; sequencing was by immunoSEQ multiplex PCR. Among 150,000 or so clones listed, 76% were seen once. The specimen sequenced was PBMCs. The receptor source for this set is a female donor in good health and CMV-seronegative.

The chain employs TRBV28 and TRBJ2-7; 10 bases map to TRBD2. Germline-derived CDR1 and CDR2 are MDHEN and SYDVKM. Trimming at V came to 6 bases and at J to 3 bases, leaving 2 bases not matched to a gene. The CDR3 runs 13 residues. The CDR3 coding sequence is TGTGCCAGCAGAGGGACTAGCGTCTACGAGCAGTACTTC. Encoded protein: CASRGTSVYEQYF.

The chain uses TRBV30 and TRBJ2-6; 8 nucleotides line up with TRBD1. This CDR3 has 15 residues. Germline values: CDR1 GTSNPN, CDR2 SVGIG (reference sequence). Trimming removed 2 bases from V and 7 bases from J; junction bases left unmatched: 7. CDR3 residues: CAWSTLGQGANVLTF. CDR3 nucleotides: TGTGCCTGGAGTACTTTAGGACAGGGCGCCAACGTCCTGACTTTC.

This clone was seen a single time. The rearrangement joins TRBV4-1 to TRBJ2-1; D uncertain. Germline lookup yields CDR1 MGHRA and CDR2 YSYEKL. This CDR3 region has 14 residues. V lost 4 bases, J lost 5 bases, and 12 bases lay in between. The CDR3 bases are TGCGCCAGCAGCCTCCCGACTGGAGACAATGAGCAGTTCTTC. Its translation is CASSLPTGDNEQFF.

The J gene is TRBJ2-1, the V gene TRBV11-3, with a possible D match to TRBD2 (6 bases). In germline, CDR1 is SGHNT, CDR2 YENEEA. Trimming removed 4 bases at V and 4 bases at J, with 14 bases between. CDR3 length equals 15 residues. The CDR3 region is CASSSRGGDYNEQFF. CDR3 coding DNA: TGTGCCAGCAGCTCTAGAGGCGGGGATTACAATGAGCAGTTCTTC.

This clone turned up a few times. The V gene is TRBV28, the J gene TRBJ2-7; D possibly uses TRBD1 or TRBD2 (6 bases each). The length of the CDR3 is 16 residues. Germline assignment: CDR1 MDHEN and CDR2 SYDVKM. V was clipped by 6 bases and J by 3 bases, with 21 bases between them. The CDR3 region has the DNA TGTGCCAGCAGCTTAGGGGGGTACACGACAGTCTACGAGCAGTACTTC. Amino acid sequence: CASSLGGYTTVYEQYF.

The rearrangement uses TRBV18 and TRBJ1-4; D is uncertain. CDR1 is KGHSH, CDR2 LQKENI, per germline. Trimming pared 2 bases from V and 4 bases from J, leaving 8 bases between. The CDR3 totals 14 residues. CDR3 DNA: TGTGCCAGCTCACCAGGGGAGGGTAATGAAAAACTGTTTTTT. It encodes CASSPGEGNEKLFF.

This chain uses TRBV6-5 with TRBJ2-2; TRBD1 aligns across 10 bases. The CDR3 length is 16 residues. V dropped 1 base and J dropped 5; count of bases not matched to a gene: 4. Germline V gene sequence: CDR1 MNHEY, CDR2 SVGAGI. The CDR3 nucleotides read TGTGCCAGCAGTTACTTCGGACAGGGGGGTACCGGGGAGCTGTTTTTT. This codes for CASSYFGQGGTGELFF.

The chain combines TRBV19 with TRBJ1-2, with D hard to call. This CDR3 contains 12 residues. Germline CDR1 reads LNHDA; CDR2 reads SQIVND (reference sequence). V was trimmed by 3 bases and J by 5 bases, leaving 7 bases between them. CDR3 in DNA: TGTGCCAGTAGTATGAGGGAATATGGCTACACCTTC. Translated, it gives CASSMREYGYTF.

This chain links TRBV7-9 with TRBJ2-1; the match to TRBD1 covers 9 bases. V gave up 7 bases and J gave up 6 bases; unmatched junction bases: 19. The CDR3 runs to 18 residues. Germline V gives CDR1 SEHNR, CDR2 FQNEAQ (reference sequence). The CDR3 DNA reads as TGTGCCAGCATCAAACCCCCGGGGGTGGGACAGGGTCCCAATGAGCAGTTCTTC. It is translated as CASIKPPGVGQGPNEQFF.

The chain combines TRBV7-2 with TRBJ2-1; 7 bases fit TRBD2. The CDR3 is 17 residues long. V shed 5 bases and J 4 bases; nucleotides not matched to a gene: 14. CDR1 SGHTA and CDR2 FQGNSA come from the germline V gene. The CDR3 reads CASSRRGAGQTYNEQFF. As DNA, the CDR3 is TGTGCCAGCAGCCGACGGGGAGCGGGGCAGACTTACAATGAGCAGTTCTTC.

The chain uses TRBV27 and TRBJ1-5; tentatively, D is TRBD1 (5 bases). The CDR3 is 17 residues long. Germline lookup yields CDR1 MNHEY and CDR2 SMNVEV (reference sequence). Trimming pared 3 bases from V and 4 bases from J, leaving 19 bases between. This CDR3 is CASSFATGTQRNQPQHF. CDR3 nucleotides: TGTGCCAGCAGTTTCGCTACAGGAACCCAAAGGAATCAGCCCCAGCATTTT.

CDR3 nucleotides: TGTGCCAGTAGTATAGGGGACAGATCTATCGACGGCTACACCTTC. Translated: CASSIGDRSIDGYTF. The gene calls are TRBV19 and TRBJ1-2; 7 bases are a match to TRBD1. Germline CDR1 reads LNHDA; CDR2 reads SQIVND (reference sequence). The ends lost 1 base at V and 8 bases at J; junction bases unmatched: 10. The CDR3 extends over 15 amino acids. Complete variable domain (other parts from reference TRBV19 and TRBJ1-2): DGGITQSPKYLFRKEGQNVTLSCEQNLNHDAMYWYRQDPGQGLRLIYYSQIVNDFQKGDIAEGYSVSREKKESFPLTVTSAQKNPTAFYLCASSIGDRSIDGYTFGSGTRLTVV.

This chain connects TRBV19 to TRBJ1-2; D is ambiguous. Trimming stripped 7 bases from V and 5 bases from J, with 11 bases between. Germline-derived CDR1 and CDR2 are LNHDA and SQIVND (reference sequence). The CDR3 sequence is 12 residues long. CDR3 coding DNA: TGTGCCAGTACCGAGGAGGGATATGGCTACACCTTC. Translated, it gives CASTEEGYGYTF. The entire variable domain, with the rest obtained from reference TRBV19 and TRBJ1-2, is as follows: DGGITQSPKYLFRKEGQNVTLSCEQNLNHDAMYWYRQDPGQGLRLIYYSQIVNDFQKGDIAEGYSVSREKKESFPLTVTSAQKNPTAFYLCASTEEGYGYTFGSGTRLTVV.

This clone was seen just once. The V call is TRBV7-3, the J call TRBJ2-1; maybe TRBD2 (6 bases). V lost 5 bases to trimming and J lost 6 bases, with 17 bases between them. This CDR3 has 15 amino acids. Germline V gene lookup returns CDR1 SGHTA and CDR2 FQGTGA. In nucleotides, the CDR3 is TGTGCCAGCAGCCAGGGAGGATTGGGGTTCAATGAGCAGTTCTTC. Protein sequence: CASSQGGLGFNEQFF.

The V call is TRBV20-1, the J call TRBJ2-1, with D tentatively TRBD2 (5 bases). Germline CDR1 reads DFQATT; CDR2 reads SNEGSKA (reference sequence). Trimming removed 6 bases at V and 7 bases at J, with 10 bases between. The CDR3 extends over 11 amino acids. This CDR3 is CSAKLVNEQFF. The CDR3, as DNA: TGCAGTGCCAAACTAGTAAATGAGCAGTTCTTC.

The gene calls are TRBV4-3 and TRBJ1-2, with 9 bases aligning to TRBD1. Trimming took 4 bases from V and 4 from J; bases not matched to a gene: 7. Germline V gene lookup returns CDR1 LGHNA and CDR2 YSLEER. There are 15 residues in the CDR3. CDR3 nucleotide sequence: TGCGCCAGCAGCCGGGACAGGGAAGCCTCCTATGGCTACACCTTC. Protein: CASSRDREASYGYTF.

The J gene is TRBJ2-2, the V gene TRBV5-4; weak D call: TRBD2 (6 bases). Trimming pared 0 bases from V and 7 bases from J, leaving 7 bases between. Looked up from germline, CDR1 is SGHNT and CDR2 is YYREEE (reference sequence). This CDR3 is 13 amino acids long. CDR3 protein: CASSLVGGGELFF. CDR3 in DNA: TGTGCCAGCAGCTTGGTCGGGGGCGGGGAGCTGTTTTTT. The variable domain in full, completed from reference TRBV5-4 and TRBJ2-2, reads ETGVTQSPTHLIKTRGQQVTLRCSSQSGHNTVSWYQQALGQGPQFIFQYYREEENGRGNFPPRFSGLQFPNYSSELNVNALELDDSALYLCASSLVGGGELFFGEGSRLTVL.

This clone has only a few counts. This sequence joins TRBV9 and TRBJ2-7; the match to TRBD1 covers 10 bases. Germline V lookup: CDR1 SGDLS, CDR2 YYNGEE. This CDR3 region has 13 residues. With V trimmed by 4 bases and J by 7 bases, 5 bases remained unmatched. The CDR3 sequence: CASSPGQGLEQYF. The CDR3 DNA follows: TGTGCCAGCAGCCCGGGACAGGGGTTGGAGCAGTACTTC.